Included here is one TCR beta chain sequence, with context. The data derive from a study of T cell changes during pregnancy in multiple sclerosis. Assay used: immunoSEQ multiplex PCR; TCRdb lists only in-frame clones, some missing. The data hold 70,000 to 90,000 clones, with roughly nine tenths observed a single time. The trim removed 3 bases at V and 6 bases at J, leaving 1 base unmatched. This CDR3 is built from 12 residues. Germline V CDR1 and CDR2: SGHTA, FQGNSA. The material was PBMCs, obtained in the first trimester of pregnancy. The chain is built from TRBV7-2 and TRBJ2-7; 8 positions match TRBD1. The receptor comes from a female donor in good health, serving as a control in a pregnancy study. Some clones in this sample may be carry-over from other donors' samples. The DNA for the CDR3 is TGTGCCAGCAGCTTGGACAGGGTCGAGCAGTACTTC. Protein product: CASSLDRVEQYF.